The 18 T cell receptor beta chains reported below all come from one sample, sequenced in a study of shared clonotypes between healthy human individuals. The assay was immunoSEQ multiplex PCR, and TCRdb's table has in-frame clones only and misses some. Of about 1,500,000 clones in the sample, around 95% are singletons; the top ten hold 0.95% to 1.5%. Material: naive CD4+ T cells sorted from blood. The sample's subset: CD45RA+ positively selected. Source of these receptors: a man under 40 in good health.

The gene calls are TRBV11-3 and TRBJ2-5, with D unclear. The last part of the DNA fits TRBJ2-7 better; the J call may be wrong. CDR1 and CDR2 (germline): SGHNT, YENEEA. The length of the CDR3 is 13 residues. CDR3 coding DNA: TGTGCCAGCAGCCCCAAGGTAGGCTACGAGCAGTACTTC. Residues: CASSPKVGYEQYF.

This rearrangement joins TRBV7-2 to TRBJ1-2; 9 nucleotides agree with TRBD1. The J segment lost 7 bases and the V segment lost 9 bases, leaving 3 bases of the junction unmatched. Germline V gives CDR1 SGHTA, CDR2 FQGNSA. This CDR3 spans 11 amino acids. CDR3 loop: CARGTGPGYTF. CDR3 in DNA: TGTGCCAGAGGGACAGGGCCTGGCTACACCTTC.

CDR3 DNA sequence: TGTGCCTGGAGGAGCGGTTCCTACAATGAGCAGTTCTTC. Its protein is CAWRSGSYNEQFF. The V gene is TRBV30, the J gene TRBJ2-1; D may be TRBD2 (5 bases). Germline V gene data show CDR1 as GTSNPN and CDR2 as SVGIG (reference sequence). The CDR3 is made up of 13 amino acids. V lost 3 bases and J lost 1, with 7 bases in between.

This CDR3 is CSVVDGDYEQYF. DNA of the CDR3: TGCAGCGTTGTCGACGGAGACTACGAGCAGTACTTC. The rearrangement joins TRBV29-1 to TRBJ2-7, with D unclear. The CDR3 is made up of 12 amino acids. V gave up 4 bases and J gave up 3 bases, with 10 bases separating them. Germline V CDR1 and CDR2: SQVTM, ANQGSEA.

The genes are TRBV11-2 and TRBJ2-2, with D perhaps TRBD2 (5 bases). The CDR3 is 17 amino acids. In germline, CDR1 is SGHAT, CDR2 FQNNGV. Trimming cost V 5 bases and J 1 base, with 17 bases left between them. CDR3 protein: CASSPRLSSGNTGELFF. As DNA, the CDR3 is TGTGCCAGCAGCCCGAGACTATCGAGCGGGAACACCGGGGAGCTGTTTTTT. Filled out from reference TRBV11-2 and TRBJ2-2, the complete variable domain reads EAGVAQSPRYKIIEKRQSVAFWCNPISGHATLYWYQQILGQGPKLLIQFQNNGVVDDSQLPKDRFSAERLKGVDSTLKIQPAKLEDSAVYLCASSPRLSSGNTGELFFGEGSRLTVL.

The J gene is TRBJ2-1, the V gene TRBV19; 11 positions match TRBD2. V lost 3 bases, J lost 0 bases, and 10 bases stayed unmatched. The CDR3 covers 19 residues. Germline CDR1 and CDR2: LNHDA and SQIVND (reference sequence). The CDR3 spells CASSIGTSGGGSSYNEQFF. As DNA, the CDR3 is TGTGCCAGTAGTATTGGGACTAGCGGAGGGGGGTCCTCCTACAATGAGCAGTTCTTC. The variable domain in full, with the rest retrieved from reference TRBV19 and TRBJ2-1, is DGGITQSPKYLFRKEGQNVTLSCEQNLNHDAMYWYRQDPGQGLRLIYYSQIVNDFQKGDIAEGYSVSREKKESFPLTVTSAQKNPTAFYLCASSIGTSGGGSSYNEQFFGPGTRLTVL.

The chain recombines TRBV7-9 with TRBJ1-3, with a weak D call TRBD1 (5 bases). This CDR3 region has 15 residues. Germline V CDR1 and CDR2: SEHNR, FQNEAQ (reference sequence). Deletions cut 5 bases from V and 4 bases from J, with 15 bases between. The CDR3 protein is CASSPRGIVGNTIYF. CDR3 bases: TGTGCCAGCAGCCCGAGGGGTATCGTGGGAAACACCATATATTTT.

This rearrangement joins TRBV28 to TRBJ2-7; 7 bases are a match to TRBD1. The ends lost 3 bases at V and 5 bases at J; junction bases unmatched: 10. The CDR3 consists of 15 residues. The germline gives CDR1 MDHEN, CDR2 SYDVKM. The DNA of the CDR3 is TGTGCCAGCAGTTTCGCCACCCGGGACAGCAACGAGCAGTACTTC. This sequence encodes CASSFATRDSNEQYF.

V is TRBV12-5 and J is TRBJ2-6, with TRBD1 matching over 7 bases. Per the germline V gene, CDR1 is LGHNT and CDR2 is FRNRAP. The CDR3 runs to 17 residues. The V gene end was trimmed by 0 bases and the J gene end by 4 bases; junction bases not matched to a gene: 6. CDR3 sequence reads: CASGLVRQGVGANVLTF. CDR3 bases: TGTGCTAGTGGTTTGGTCAGGCAGGGGGTCGGGGCCAACGTCCTGACTTTC.

This clone was counted a single time. Here the CDR3 DNA reads TGTGCCAGCAGCCTACCGAATGAAAAACTGTTTTTT. Translated: CASSLPNEKLFF. The V call is TRBV9, the J call TRBJ1-4, with D unresolved. The V end lost 4 bases, the J end lost 5 bases, and 6 bases lay between the germline ends. The CDR3 sequence is 12 residues long. Per germline, CDR1 SGDLS and CDR2 YYNGEE.

This chain connects TRBV18 to TRBJ1-2; tentatively, D is TRBD1 (5 bases). The CDR3 is made up of 14 amino acids. Germline lookup yields CDR1 KGHSH and CDR2 LQKENI. Trimming stripped 1 base from V and 6 bases from J, with 12 bases between. Here the CDR3 reads CASSPLGTGDGYTF. The CDR3 DNA is TGTGCCAGCTCACCACTTGGGACGGGGGATGGCTACACCTTC.

Points on this clone: Other nucleotide sequences from this sample produce the same CDR3. This chain joins TRBV5-1 and TRBJ2-5, with a possible D match to TRBD2 (5 bases). This CDR3 comprises 14 residues. Germline V CDR1 and CDR2: SGHRS, YFSETQ. V was clipped by 1 base and J by 2 bases, with 9 bases between them. The CDR3 nucleotides are TGCGCCAGCAGCTTGAGCGGAGATCAAGAGACCCAGTACTTC. Protein: CASSLSGDQETQYF.

The chain couples TRBV27 to TRBJ1-4, with a possible D match to TRBD1 (6 bases). With 3 bases removed from V and 3 bases from J, the gap between germline ends came to 11 bases. Germline V CDR1 and CDR2: MNHEY, SMNVEV (reference sequence). The CDR3 extends over 15 amino acids. As DNA, the CDR3 is TGTGCCAGCAGTTTCAGACAGGCTTCTAATGAAAAACTGTTTTTT. Translating gives CASSFRQASNEKLFF. The full variable domain, with the rest looked up from reference TRBV27 and TRBJ1-4, is EAQVTQNPRYLITVTGKKLTVTCSQNMNHEYMSWYRQDPGLGLRQIYYSMNVEVTDKGDVPEGYKVSRKEKRNFPLILESPSPNQTSLYFCASSFRQASNEKLFFGSGTQLSVL.

This chain links TRBV19 with TRBJ2-5; D is unresolved. CDR1 and CDR2 (germline): LNHDA, SQIVND (reference sequence). The V and J ends lost 0 bases and 4 bases respectively, with 18 bases between them. CDR3 length equals 17 residues. This chain's CDR3 is CASSIDRWQQPTETQYF. The CDR3 region has the DNA TGTGCCAGTAGTATAGATCGGTGGCAGCAGCCAACAGAGACCCAGTACTTC.

CDR3 loop: CSASGRAGLTDTQYF. The CDR3 DNA reads TGCAGCGCCTCGGGGCGAGCGGGGTTAACAGATACGCAGTATTTT. The gene calls are TRBV29-1 and TRBJ2-3; 7 bases match TRBD2. V lost 7 bases to trimming and J lost 3 bases; unmatched junction nucleotides: 13. The CDR3 totals 15 residues. Per germline, CDR1 SQVTM and CDR2 ANQGSEA.

The chain uses TRBV5-8 and TRBJ2-1, with 8 bases identical to TRBD2. Trimming took 4 bases from V and 2 from J; bases not matched to a gene: 8. Germline V gene sequence: CDR1 SGHTS, CDR2 YDEGEE. This CDR3 has 16 residues. The CDR3 DNA is TGTGCCAGCAGCCCTTGGGGTAGCGGGACCTACAATGAGCAGTTCTTC. Amino acids: CASSPWGSGTYNEQFF.

Concerning this clone: Distinct nucleotide sequences in the sample also encode this CDR3. The J gene is TRBJ2-5, the V gene TRBV18; no clear D gene. The CDR3 is 15 amino acids. Between the trimmed V and J ends, which lost 3 bases and 1 base, there was a span of 12 bases. Germline CDR1 reads KGHSH; CDR2 reads LQKENI. CDR3 sequence reads: CASSPGTGFQETQYF. CDR3 sequence (DNA): TGTGCCAGCTCACCGGGAACGGGTTTCCAAGAGACCCAGTACTTC.

In regard to this clone: The junction shows a germline mismatch at one end, possibly a read error. This sequence joins TRBV2 and TRBJ1-2; D gene ambiguous. This CDR3 spans 11 amino acids. Germline V gene sequence: CDR1 SNHLY, CDR2 FYNNEI. In DNA, the CDR3 is TGTGCCAGCAGTGAAGCGCTTAGGGCGGACTTC. This translates into CASSEALRADF.